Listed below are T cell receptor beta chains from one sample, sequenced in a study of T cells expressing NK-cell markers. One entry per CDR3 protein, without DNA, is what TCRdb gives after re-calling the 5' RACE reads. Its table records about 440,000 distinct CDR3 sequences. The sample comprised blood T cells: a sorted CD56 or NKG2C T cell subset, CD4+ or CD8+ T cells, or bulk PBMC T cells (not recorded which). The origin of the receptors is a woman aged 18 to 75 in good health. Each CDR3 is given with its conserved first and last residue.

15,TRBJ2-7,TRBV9,CASSSSVDGSYEQYF
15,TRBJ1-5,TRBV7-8,CASSLDSLSNQPQHF
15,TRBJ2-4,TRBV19,CASSPQRDTRNIQYF
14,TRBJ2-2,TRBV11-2,CASSQLSNTGELFF
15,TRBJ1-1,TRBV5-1,CASSLQPGQGTEAFF
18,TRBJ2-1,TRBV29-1,CSVEGGFWGEGSYNEQFF
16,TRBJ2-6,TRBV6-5,CASSYHQTSGANVLTF
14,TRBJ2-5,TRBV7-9,CASSKGLVEGTQYF
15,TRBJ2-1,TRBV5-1,CASSLMPNSYNEQFF
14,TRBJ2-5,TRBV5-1,CASSLASGAETQYF
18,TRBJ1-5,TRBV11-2,CASSRGAANTYSNQPQHF
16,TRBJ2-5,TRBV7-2,CASSPKTLAFQETQYF
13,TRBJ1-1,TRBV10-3,CAISDGGNTEAFF
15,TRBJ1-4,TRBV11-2,CASKQGSLWNEKLFF
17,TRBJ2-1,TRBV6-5,CASSYSAGQGFYNEQFF
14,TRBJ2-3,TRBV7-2,CASSQTGGEDTQYF
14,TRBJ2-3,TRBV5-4,CASSPTLGGGTQYF
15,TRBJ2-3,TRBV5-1,CASSLSLGLTDTQYF
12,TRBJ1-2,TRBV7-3,CASSLTDRTLTF
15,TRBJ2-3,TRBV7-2,CASSFTGGDGDTQYF
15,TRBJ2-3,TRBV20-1,CSARSPAGYTDTQYF
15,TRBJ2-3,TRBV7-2,CASRPTPTGGDTQYF
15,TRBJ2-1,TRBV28,CASSFRDGRYNEQFF
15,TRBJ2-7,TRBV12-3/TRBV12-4,CASSLRREGSYEQYF
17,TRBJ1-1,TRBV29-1,CSVAPGRGPYRGTEAFF
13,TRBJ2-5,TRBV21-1,CASIGRLQETQYF
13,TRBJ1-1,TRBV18,CASSPRDDFEAFF
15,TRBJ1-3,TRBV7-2,CASSSSRGSGNTIYF
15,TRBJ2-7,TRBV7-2,CASSLGGTGSVEQYF
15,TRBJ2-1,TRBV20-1,CSASRGLSSGSQEFF
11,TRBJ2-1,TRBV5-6,CASSLNTEQFF
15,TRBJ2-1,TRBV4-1,CASSQEQLSYNEQFF
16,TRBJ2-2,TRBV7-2,CASSLRQVANTGELFF
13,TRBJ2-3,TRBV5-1,CASSSGGGDTQYF
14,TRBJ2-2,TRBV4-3,CASSQGGGTGELFF
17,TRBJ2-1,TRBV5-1,CASSLSRSGGAGNEQFF
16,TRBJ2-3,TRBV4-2,CASSPHTGGGTDTQYF
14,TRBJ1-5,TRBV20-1,CSATGHGGNQPQHF
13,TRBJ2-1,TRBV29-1,CSVQQGWPNEQFF
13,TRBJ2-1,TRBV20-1,CSARGVQNNEQFF
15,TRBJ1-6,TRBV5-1,CASSLDRGWDSPLHF
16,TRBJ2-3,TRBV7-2,CASSSRRRISTDTQYF
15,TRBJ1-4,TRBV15,CATSRGPEPNEKLFF
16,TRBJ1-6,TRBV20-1,CSARDPLSSYNSPLHF
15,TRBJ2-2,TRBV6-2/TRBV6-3,CASSYAAKSTGELFF
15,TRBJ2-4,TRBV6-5,CASSYGVLAKNIQYF
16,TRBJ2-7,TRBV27,CASSFPPGQGAYEQYF
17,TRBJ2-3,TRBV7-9,CASSLATGIAGTDTQYF